A selection of T cell receptor beta chains follows, all from one sample in a study of neurological immune-mediated disorders. MiXCR was run by TCRdb on the 5' RACE reads, yielding one entry per CDR3 protein. The sample shows fewer than 80,000 distinct CDR3 sequences, under 5% of them seen only once. Sample: PBMCs. These receptors all stem from a woman in her forties or fifties with multiple sclerosis. Both conserved end residues are trimmed from each CDR3. Each record gives: V gene, J gene, CDR3 protein.

>TRBV7-2|TRBJ1-6
ASSFWGDNSPLH
>TRBV12-3/TRBV12-4|TRBJ2-7
ASSSSTEQY
>TRBV5-1|TRBJ2-7
ASAREGGGEQY
>TRBV4-2|TRBJ2-7
ASSQENGGYEQY
>TRBV18|TRBJ1-1
ASSPINRGTTEAF
>TRBV7-2|TRBJ2-1
ASSLAPTSYSEQF
>TRBV20-1|TRBJ2-7
SARDFNAGLAGGRLEQY
>TRBV20-1|TRBJ2-7
SAREWDRSYEQY
>TRBV12-3/TRBV12-4|TRBJ1-5
ASSFSGTSNQPQN
>TRBV7-8|TRBJ2-2
ASSLATPGLNTGELF
>TRBV18|TRBJ2-3
ASSQTSGSDTQY
>TRBV20-1|TRBJ1-6
SARETNSPLH
>TRBV4-2|TRBJ1-3
ASSQDPRPSSGNTIY
>TRBV4-2|TRBJ2-1
ASSQASLNEQF
>TRBV4-1|TRBJ2-5
ASSQGRGQETQY
>TRBV18|TRBJ2-5
ASSQNAQETQY
>TRBV7-3|TRBJ2-2
ASSLTGGRTGELF
>TRBV7-2|TRBJ2-2
ASSLNSGLNTGELF
>TRBV5-1|TRBJ2-2
ASTGFGNTGELF
>TRBV4-2|TRBJ2-1
ASSQDGGVF
>TRBV4-3|TRBJ2-2
ASSQDLEGELF
>TRBV6-1|TRBJ2-1
ASTSGYEQF
>TRBV10-3|TRBJ1-5
AISGQGGGNQPQH
>TRBV5-1|TRBJ2-7
ASSYTPTSGGSIYEQY
>TRBV6-2/TRBV6-3|TRBJ1-1
ASTFSGDTEAF
>TRBV5-1|TRBJ1-2
ASSVGKGNGYT
>TRBV4-3|TRBJ2-1
ASSQDRLVGEQF
>TRBV18|TRBJ1-1
ASSRDTGNTEAF
>TRBV20-1|TRBJ1-1
SARDGIYEAF
>TRBV12-3/TRBV12-4|TRBJ1-5
ASSPSDSFNQPQH
>TRBV7-8|TRBJ2-3
ASSSGQKDTQY